The rows below give T cell receptor beta chains drawn from one sample of a study of CD8 T cell repertoires and HIV-1 epitope variants. TCRdb keeps only in-frame clones here, not all; method: immunoSEQ multiplex PCR. The sample shows approximately 5,200 clones, around 68% of them seen only once. These receptors have no identified antigens. Sequencing was performed on cultured CD8+ T cells derived from PBMCs. The receptors shown here come from a male donor with HIV. The CDR3 runs from the conserved cysteine through the conserved F or W. A D gene is named only where the DNA matches it firmly. Only part of the rows carry a size: once, few, many, or a class if the clone is expanded.

>few|TRBJ2-7|TRBV10-3|-
CAISESKLSSEQYF
TGTGCCATCAGTGAGTCGAAACTTTCGTCGGAGCAGTACTTC
>-|TRBJ2-6|TRBV19|TRBD1
CASRRTGGSGGSGANVLTF
TGTGCCAGTAGGCGGACAGGGGGATCTGGGGGCTCTGGGGCCAACGTCCTGACTTTC
>-|TRBJ2-6|TRBV28|TRBD1
CASSETGNSGANVLTF
TGTGCCAGCAGTGAGACAGGGAACTCTGGGGCCAACGTCCTGACTTTC
>few|TRBJ1-1|TRBV15|-
CATSRDRGENTEAFF
TGTGCCACCAGCAGAGATCGGGGCGAGAACACTGAAGCTTTCTTT
>-|TRBJ2-5|TRBV5-6|-
CASSTASQETQYF
TGTGCCAGCAGCACCGCATCGCAAGAGACCCAGTACTTC
>-|TRBJ1-5|TRBV27|TRBD1
CASSKQGINQPQHF
TGTGCCAGCAGCAAACAGGGGATCAATCAGCCCCAGCATTTT